This T cell receptor (beta chain) appears in the sequencing data of a study of T cell repertoires in cytomegalovirus infection. Germline V gives CDR1 MNHEY, CDR2 SMNVEV (reference sequence). The CDR3 contains 16 residues. V was trimmed by 3 bases and J by 1 base, leaving 14 bases between them. Via MiXCR, TCRdb re-called the reads, giving one row per CDR3 protein. The sample contains about 600,000 distinct CDR3 sequences, approximately 24% of which appear only once. This sequence was found in a human donor in good health (CMV status not recorded). Some clones in this sample may be carry-over from other donors' samples. The source material was CD8+ T cells from PBMCs. The chain has TRBV27 and TRBJ2-3, with D uncertain. CDR3 nucleotides: TGTGCCAGCAGTTTGTTTGTGCCTACCCGCACAGATACGCAGTATTTT. Translated, it gives CASSLFVPTRTDTQYF.